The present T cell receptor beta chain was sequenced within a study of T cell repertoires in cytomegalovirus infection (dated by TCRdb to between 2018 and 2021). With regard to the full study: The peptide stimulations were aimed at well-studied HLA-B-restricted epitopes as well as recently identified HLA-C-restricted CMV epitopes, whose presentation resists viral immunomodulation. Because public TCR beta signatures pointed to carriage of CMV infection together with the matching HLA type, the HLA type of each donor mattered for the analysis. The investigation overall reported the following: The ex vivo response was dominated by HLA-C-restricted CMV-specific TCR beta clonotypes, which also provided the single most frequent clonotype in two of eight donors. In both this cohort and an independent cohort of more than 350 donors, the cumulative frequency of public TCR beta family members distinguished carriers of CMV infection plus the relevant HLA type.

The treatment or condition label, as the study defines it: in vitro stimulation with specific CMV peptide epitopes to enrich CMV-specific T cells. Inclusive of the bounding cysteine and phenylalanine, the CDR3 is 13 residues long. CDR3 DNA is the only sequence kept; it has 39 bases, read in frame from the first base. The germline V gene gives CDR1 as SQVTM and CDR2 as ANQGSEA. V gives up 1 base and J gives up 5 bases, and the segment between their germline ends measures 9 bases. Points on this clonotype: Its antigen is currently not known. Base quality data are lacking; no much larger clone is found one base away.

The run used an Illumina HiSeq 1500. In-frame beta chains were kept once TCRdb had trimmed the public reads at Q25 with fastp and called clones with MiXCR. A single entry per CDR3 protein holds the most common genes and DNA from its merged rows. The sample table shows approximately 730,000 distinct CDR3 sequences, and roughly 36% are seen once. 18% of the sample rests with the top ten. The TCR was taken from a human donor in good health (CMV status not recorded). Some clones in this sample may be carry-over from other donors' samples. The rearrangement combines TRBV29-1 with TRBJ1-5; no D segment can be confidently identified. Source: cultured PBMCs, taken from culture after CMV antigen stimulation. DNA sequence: TGCAGCGTTGAAGTTGGGATTGATCAGCCCCAGCATTTT. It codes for CSVEVGIDQPQHF.